Listed below are T cell receptor beta chains from one sample, sequenced in a study of tumor-infiltrating lymphocytes in primary liver carcinoma. One entry per CDR3 protein, called by TCRdb with MiXCR from the multiplex PCR reads. Here the sample spans 310,000 or so distinct CDR3 sequences, around three fifths being singletons. The specimen was peripheral blood. Source of these receptors: a man aged 35 to 55 with primary liver carcinoma and hepatitis B virus infection. CDR3s include the opening cysteine and the closing phenylalanine or tryptophan. A D gene is named only where the DNA matches it firmly. Expanded clones get a size class; other rows say once, few or many, or leave the size out.

d_gene: .; v_gene: TRBV12-3/TRBV12-4; abundance: .; j_gene: TRBJ2-1; CDR3aa: CVSERASNEQFF; CDR3nt: TGTGTCAGTGAAAGAGCCTCCAATGAGCAGTTTTTC
d_gene: .; v_gene: TRBV12-3/TRBV12-4; abundance: many; j_gene: TRBJ1-1; CDR3aa: CASRTHGRSEAFF; CDR3nt: TGTGCCAGCAGGACGCACGGGCGCAGCGAAGCTTTCTTT
d_gene: TRBD1; v_gene: TRBV5-1; abundance: few; j_gene: TRBJ2-7; CDR3aa: CASSLEGQGPHEQYF; CDR3nt: TGCGCCAGCAGCTTGGAGGGACAGGGGCCCCACGAGCAGTACTTC
d_gene: TRBD1; v_gene: TRBV29-1; abundance: .; j_gene: TRBJ2-1; CDR3aa: CSAVATGEAVQFF; CDR3nt: TGCAGCGCAGTCGCGACAGGGGAGGCTGTGCAGTTCTTC
d_gene: TRBD2; v_gene: TRBV28; abundance: .; j_gene: TRBJ2-1; CDR3aa: CASLPIGGMYNEQFF; CDR3nt: TGTGCCAGTCTTCCGATCGGGGGGATGTACAATGAGCAGTTCTTC
d_gene: .; v_gene: TRBV6-5; abundance: few; j_gene: TRBJ2-1; CDR3aa: CASSYSVGNNEQFF; CDR3nt: TGTGCCAGCAGTTACTCGGTGGGAAACAATGAGCAGTTCTTC
d_gene: .; v_gene: TRBV4-1; abundance: .; j_gene: TRBJ2-2; CDR3aa: CASSQEFAGLNTGEVFF; CDR3nt: TGCGCCAGCAGCCAAGAATTTGCGGGGCTGAACACCGGGGAGGTGTTTTTT
d_gene: .; v_gene: TRBV11-2; abundance: .; j_gene: TRBJ2-5; CDR3aa: CASSLARLPLGKKETQYF; CDR3nt: TGTGCCAGCAGCTTAGCGAGGCTACCCCTGGGAAAAAAGGAGACCCAGTATTTC
d_gene: TRBD2; v_gene: TRBV11-2; abundance: .; j_gene: TRBJ2-7; CDR3aa: CAGGFGTSGVEQYF; CDR3nt: TGTGCCGGCGGCTTCGGGACTAGCGGGGTTGAGCAGTACTTC
d_gene: TRBD1; v_gene: TRBV5-4; abundance: .; j_gene: TRBJ2-4; CDR3aa: CASNIDRVADIQYF; CDR3nt: TGTGCCAGCAACATAGACAGGGTGGCGGACATTCAGTACTTC
d_gene: .; v_gene: TRBV6-5; abundance: .; j_gene: TRBJ1-1; CDR3aa: CASSCSWTWPSGTEAFF; CDR3nt: TGTGCCAGCAGTTGCTCCTGGACATGGCCTTCCGGCACTGAAGCTTTCTTT
d_gene: .; v_gene: TRBV6-6; abundance: many; j_gene: TRBJ2-1; CDR3aa: CASSYPDYLNEQFF; CDR3nt: TGTGCCAGCAGTTACCCGGACTACCTCAATGAGCAGTTCTTC
d_gene: .; v_gene: TRBV11-2; abundance: .; j_gene: TRBJ2-3; CDR3aa: CASGPGVVIKTDTQYF; CDR3nt: TGTGCCAGCGGCCCTGGGGTAGTGATTAAAACAGATACGCAGTATTTT
d_gene: .; v_gene: TRBV11-2; abundance: .; j_gene: TRBJ2-1; CDR3aa: CASSWGMGGTNEQFF; CDR3nt: TGTGCCAGCAGCTGGGGGATGGGAGGTACGAATGAGCAGTTCTTC
d_gene: TRBD1; v_gene: TRBV4-1; abundance: .; j_gene: TRBJ2-2; CDR3aa: CVSSQDQQGAQNGELFF; CDR3nt: TGCGTCAGCAGCCAAGATCAACAGGGGGCCCAAAACGGGGAGCTTTTTTTT
d_gene: .; v_gene: TRBV11-3; abundance: .; j_gene: TRBJ2-2; CDR3aa: CASSFRAITGELFF; CDR3nt: TGTGCCAGCAGCTTCCGGGCGATCACCGGTGAGCTGTTTTTT
d_gene: TRBD1; v_gene: TRBV11-2; abundance: few; j_gene: TRBJ1-6; CDR3aa: CASRDPGQGNSTLHF; CDR3nt: TGTGCCAGCAGAGATCCGGGACAGGGGAATTCAACCCTACACTTT
d_gene: .; v_gene: TRBV28; abundance: .; j_gene: TRBJ1-5; CDR3aa: CASSRTWDHQPQHF; CDR3nt: TGTGCCAGCAGTCGGACATGGGACCATCAGCCCCAGCATTTT
d_gene: TRBD2; v_gene: TRBV5-5; abundance: .; j_gene: TRBJ2-6; CDR3aa: CASSLETSGRSGANVLTF; CDR3nt: TGTGCCAGCAGCTTGGAGACTAGCGGGAGGTCTGGGGCCAACGTCCTGACTTTC
d_gene: TRBD1; v_gene: TRBV7-9; abundance: .; j_gene: TRBJ2-6; CDR3aa: CASSPVYRGSSGANVLTF; CDR3nt: TGTGCCAGCAGCCCAGTCTACAGGGGGTCTTCTGGGGCCAACGTCCTGACTTTC
d_gene: .; v_gene: TRBV28; abundance: .; j_gene: TRBJ1-2; CDR3aa: CASSLARSYYGYTF; CDR3nt: TGTGCCAGCAGTTTAGCGAGGAGCTACTATGGCTACACCTTC
d_gene: .; v_gene: TRBV6-5; abundance: many; j_gene: TRBJ2-5; CDR3aa: CASSSPPTQYF; CDR3nt: TGTGCCAGCAGTTCGCCTCCGACCCAGTACTTC
d_gene: .; v_gene: TRBV28; abundance: few; j_gene: TRBJ2-1; CDR3aa: CASSPLRGGEQFF; CDR3nt: TGTGCCAGCAGTCCTCTCCGGGGCGGTGAGCAGTTCTTC